Below are 26 T cell receptor beta chains sequenced from a single sample in a study of blood T cell repertoires in COVID-19. Here immunoSEQ multiplex PCR was the method, and the copy in TCRdb shows in-frame clones only, minus some. The sample has over 20,000 clones; around 88% are singletons. The specimen was peripheral blood. These TCRs come from a man aged 65 to 79 with acute or convalescent COVID-19.

The V and J genes are TRBV18 and TRBJ1-3; D not certain. The CDR3 sequence is 16 residues long. Germline V gene lookup returns CDR1 KGHSH and CDR2 LQKENI. V lost 3 bases and J lost 0, with 12 bases in between. CDR3: CASSPRTISSGNTIYF. CDR3 coding DNA: TGTGCCAGCTCACCTCGAACAATATCCTCTGGAAACACCATATATTTT.

This chain links TRBV15 with TRBJ1-1, with a weak D call TRBD1 (5 bases). Trimming left V 2 bases short and J 0 bases short, with 16 bases between. This CDR3 contains 17 residues. The germline CDR1 and CDR2 sequences are LNHNV and YYDKDF (reference sequence). The CDR3 here is CATSRYGGGGLNTEAFF. Here the CDR3 DNA reads TGTGCCACCAGCAGATACGGGGGTGGCGGGTTGAACACTGAAGCTTTCTTT.

V gene TRBV3-1 (or the pseudogene TRBV3-2) combines with J gene TRBJ2-1, with 12 nucleotides matching TRBD2. Germline V gives CDR1 LGHDT, CDR2 YNNKEL (reference sequence). The CDR3 length is 15 residues. V was pared by 4 bases and J by 5 bases, with 3 bases of the junction left unmatched. CDR3 nucleotides: TGTGCCAGCAGCCCGGGACTAGCGGGTCACAATGAGCAGTTCTTC. Protein product: CASSPGLAGHNEQFF.

This chain uses TRBV27 with TRBJ1-5; D gene uncertain. V was pared by 2 bases and J by 6 bases, with 11 bases between. The CDR3 runs 14 residues. The germline CDR1 and CDR2 sequences are MNHEY and SMNVEV (reference sequence). The CDR3 bases are TGTGCCAGCAGTTTAGTGGGAGAGGGTCAGCCCCAGCATTTT. It codes for CASSLVGEGQPQHF.

The chain couples TRBV6-2 or TRBV6-3 to TRBJ2-7; the match to TRBD1 covers 8 bases. The junction had 11 bases not matched to a gene; V was cut back by 6 bases and J by 1 base. CDR1 and CDR2 (germline): MNHEY, SVGEGT. The CDR3 totals 16 residues. CDR3 coding DNA: TGTGCCAGCAGCCCCACCGGGACAGGAGATTCCTACGAGCAGTACTTC. Its protein is CASSPTGTGDSYEQYF.

This chain connects TRBV11-2 to TRBJ1-2, with 7 bases that match TRBD1. In germline, CDR1 is SGHAT, CDR2 FQNNGV. This CDR3 spans 14 amino acids. The trim removed 5 bases at V and 7 bases at J, leaving 10 bases unmatched. The CDR3, as DNA: TGTGCCAGCAGCCAATCTCGCTCAGGGGGTGGCTACACCTTC. Encoded protein: CASSQSRSGGGYTF. Full variable domain (missing parts from reference TRBV11-2 and TRBJ1-2): EAGVAQSPRYKIIEKRQSVAFWCNPISGHATLYWYQQILGQGPKLLIQFQNNGVVDDSQLPKDRFSAERLKGVDSTLKIQPAKLEDSAVYLCASSQSRSGGGYTFGSGTRLTVV.

V and J are TRBV24-1 and TRBJ2-1; tentative D call: TRBD1 (5 bases). The CDR3 is made up of 13 amino acids. Trimming stripped 5 bases from V and 9 bases from J, with 13 bases between. Germline CDR1 KGHDR, CDR2 SFDVKD. CDR3 bases: TGTGCCACCAGTGGCGACAGCCTGGGTGAGCAGTTCTTC. The encoded protein is CATSGDSLGEQFF.

This chain uses TRBV29-1 with TRBJ2-6, with D possibly being TRBD2 (5 bases). This CDR3 has 13 amino acids. Trimming removed 4 bases at V and 4 bases at J, with 8 bases between. Germline V lookup: CDR1 SQVTM, CDR2 ANQGSEA. CDR3 amino acids: CSVGTYGANVLTF. In nucleotides, the CDR3 is TGCAGCGTTGGGACTTACGGGGCCAACGTCCTGACTTTC.

The genes are TRBV6-4 and TRBJ2-1; 12 bases agree with TRBD2. Trimming took 5 bases from V and 2 from J; bases not matched to a gene: 4. CDR3 length: 16 amino acids. Germline V CDR1 and CDR2: MRHNA, SNTAGT. In DNA, the CDR3 is TGTGCCAGCAGTCGACTAGCGGGAGTCACCTACAATGAGCAGTTCTTC. Protein product: CASSRLAGVTYNEQFF.

The chain is built from TRBV18 and TRBJ1-5; maybe TRBD1 (6 bases). Germline-derived CDR1 and CDR2 are KGHSH and LQKENI. Trimming took off 1 base at V and 4 bases at J, with 11 bases between the two ends. The CDR3 has 15 amino acids. CDR3 amino acids: CASSPQTGPNQPQHF. The CDR3 bases are TGTGCCAGCTCACCACAAACAGGGCCGAATCAGCCCCAGCATTTT.

The gene calls are TRBV7-2 and TRBJ2-5; 7 bases fit TRBD1. This CDR3 comprises 13 residues. Germline-derived CDR1 and CDR2 are SGHTA and FQGNSA. The ends lost 5 bases at V and 5 bases at J; junction bases unmatched: 5. The CDR3 region has the DNA TGTGCCAGCAGCCGACAGGGTATCGAGACCCAGTACTTC. Translating it yields CASSRQGIETQYF.

The CDR3 region has the DNA TGTGCCAGCAGGCTCGCGGGAGGGAAAGGGGTTGAGCAGTTCTTC. This encodes CASRLAGGKGVEQFF. The J gene is TRBJ2-1, the V gene TRBV2; 9 nucleotides align to TRBD2. CDR3 length equals 15 residues. Germline V CDR1 and CDR2: SNHLY, FYNNEI. V lost 6 bases and J lost 9; bases outside the gene matches: 12.

This clone was recorded a few times. The chain joins TRBV10-3 to TRBJ2-3; TRBD2 aligns across 8 bases. Trimming at V came to 6 bases and at J to 2 bases, leaving 10 bases not matched to a gene. The CDR3 runs to 16 residues. CDR1 and CDR2 (germline): ENHRY, SYGVKD. CDR3 bases: TGTGCCATCAGACTTAATCTAGCGGGTCACACAGATACGCAGTATTTT. It is translated as CAIRLNLAGHTDTQYF.

The chain is built from TRBV28 and TRBJ1-2, with a weak D call TRBD1 (5 bases). V was pared by 1 base and J by 4 bases, with 10 bases between. The length of the CDR3 is 14 residues. The V gene's germline CDR1 is MDHEN and CDR2 SYDVKM. CDR3 in DNA: TGTGCCAGCAGTTTATTAGGGGCTGGCTATGGCTACACCTTC. Residues: CASSLLGAGYGYTF.

V gene TRBV19 combines with J gene TRBJ2-7; weak D call: TRBD1 (6 bases). V was shortened by 4 bases and J by 0 bases, with 13 bases between the two germline ends. CDR3 size: 15 residues. Looked up from germline, CDR1 is LNHDA and CDR2 is SQIVND (reference sequence). This chain's CDR3 is CASSTPGQLSYEQYF. CDR3 DNA: TGTGCCAGTAGTACCCCGGGACAACTCTCCTACGAGCAGTACTTC. Full variable domain (rest looked up from reference TRBV19 and TRBJ2-7): DGGITQSPKYLFRKEGQNVTLSCEQNLNHDAMYWYRQDPGQGLRLIYYSQIVNDFQKGDIAEGYSVSREKKESFPLTVTSAQKNPTAFYLCASSTPGQLSYEQYFGPGTRLTVT.

The J gene is TRBJ2-1, the V gene TRBV11-2, with 8 bases matching TRBD1. After removal of 5 bases from V and 5 bases from J, the junction contained 11 bases not matched to a gene. Germline lookup yields CDR1 SGHAT and CDR2 FQNNGV. The CDR3 loop spans 16 amino acids. CDR3 amino acids: CASSQGGWGQDNEQFF. In nucleotides, the CDR3 is TGTGCCAGCAGCCAAGGAGGATGGGGACAGGACAATGAGCAGTTCTTC.

The gene calls are TRBV24-1 and TRBJ1-5; 7 bases line up with TRBD1. Germline CDR1 reads KGHDR; CDR2 reads SFDVKD. This CDR3 has 14 residues. The J segment lost 4 bases and the V segment lost 2 bases, leaving 1 base of the junction unmatched. Here the CDR3 DNA reads TGTGCCACCAGTGATTCGACAGGGAATCAGCCCCAGCATTTT. Translated: CATSDSTGNQPQHF.

The V and J genes are TRBV5-1 and TRBJ1-1; tentative D call: TRBD1 (5 bases). This CDR3 has 15 amino acids. Germline V gene sequence: CDR1 SGHRS, CDR2 YFSETQ. V was trimmed by 1 base and J by 3 bases, leaving 13 bases between them. In DNA form, the CDR3 reads TGCGCCAGCAGCTTGCTCCTTGGGGGGGACACTGAAGCTTTCTTT. Its protein product is CASSLLLGGDTEAFF.

The count of this clone is one. The same CDR3 can be traced to other DNA sequences in this sample. The chain joins TRBV20-1 to TRBJ1-2; 10 nucleotides align to TRBD1. The CDR3 consists of 11 residues. V lost 5 bases and J lost 6; bases outside the gene matches: 0. From germline, CDR1 is DFQATT and CDR2 SNEGSKA (reference sequence). The CDR3 nucleotides read TGCAGTGCTGGGACAGGGGATGGCTACACCTTC. Amino acid sequence: CSAGTGDGYTF.

The CDR3: CASSQEGGDDEKLFF. The CDR3 nucleotides are TGCGCCAGCAGCCAAGAAGGGGGTGACGATGAAAAACTGTTTTTT. The chain is built from TRBV4-3 and TRBJ1-4, with D maybe TRBD1 (6 bases). CDR1 and CDR2 (germline): LGHNA, YSLEER. V lost 0 bases to trimming and J lost 6 bases, with 11 bases between them. The CDR3 is 15 residues long.

The chain is built from TRBV12-3 or TRBV12-4 and TRBJ2-1, with 8 bases fitting TRBD2. The trim removed 6 bases at V and 2 bases at J, leaving 0 bases unmatched. This CDR3 region has 13 residues. CDR3 in amino acids: CASRAGAYNEQFF. DNA of the CDR3: TGTGCCAGCAGAGCGGGAGCCTACAATGAGCAGTTCTTC.

This clone was counted once. The J gene is TRBJ2-7, the V gene TRBV18, with 9 bases that match TRBD1. The length of the CDR3 is 15 residues. Trimming cost V 3 bases and J 3 bases; bases outside gene matches: 6. Germline-derived CDR1 and CDR2 are KGHSH and LQKENI. This chain's CDR3 is CASSPGTGPRYEQYF. In DNA form, the CDR3 reads TGTGCCAGCTCACCTGGGACAGGGCCACGCTACGAGCAGTACTTC.

This chain connects TRBV3-1 (or the pseudogene TRBV3-2) to TRBJ1-1; no definite D call. The germline V and J ends were trimmed by 0 bases and 8 bases, with 10 bases remaining between them. This CDR3 comprises 13 residues. CDR1 is LGHDT and CDR2 is YNNKEL in the germline V gene (reference sequence). CDR3 DNA: TGTGCCAGCAGCCAAGAAGGAGGGCTGGAAGCTTTCTTT. This translates into CASSQEGGLEAFF.

This sequence joins TRBV3-1 (or the pseudogene TRBV3-2) and TRBJ1-2, with TRBD1 as a possible D gene (5 bases). The ends were cut back, 4 bases at V and 8 bases at J, with 17 bases in the middle. CDR1 and CDR2 (germline): LGHDT, YNNKEL (reference sequence). This CDR3 has 14 residues. The CDR3, as DNA: TGTGCCAGCAGCCCCTCGTTGCAGGGCAGCGGCTACACCTTC. Translated: CASSPSLQGSGYTF.

This clone was detected once. This chain links TRBV4-3 with TRBJ2-1; D is unclear. This CDR3 is 13 amino acids long. The germline CDR1 and CDR2 sequences are LGHNA and YSLEER. V was cut by 2 bases and J by 9 bases, with 11 bases left in between. CDR3 residues: CASSQWAQGEQFF. For the CDR3, the DNA is TGCGCCAGCAGCCAATGGGCCCAAGGTGAGCAGTTCTTC.

The chain employs TRBV28 and TRBJ2-3, with TRBD1 identical over 9 bases. This CDR3 is built from 13 residues. Losses at the gene ends were 3 bases for V and 8 bases for J; bases not matched to a gene: 3. Germline CDR1 reads MDHEN; CDR2 reads SYDVKM. The CDR3: CASSLGQGGTQYF. The CDR3 DNA sequence: TGTGCCAGCAGTTTGGGACAGGGTGGTACGCAGTATTTT.